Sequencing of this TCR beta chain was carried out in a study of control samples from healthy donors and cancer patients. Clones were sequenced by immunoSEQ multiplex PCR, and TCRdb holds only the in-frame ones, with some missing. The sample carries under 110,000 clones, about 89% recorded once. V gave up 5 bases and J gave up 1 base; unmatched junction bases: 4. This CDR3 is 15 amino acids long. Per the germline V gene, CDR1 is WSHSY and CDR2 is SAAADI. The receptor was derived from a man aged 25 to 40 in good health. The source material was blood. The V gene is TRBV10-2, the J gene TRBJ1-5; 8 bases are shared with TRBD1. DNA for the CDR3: TGCGCCAGCAGTCGGACAGGGATGAGCAATCAGCCCCAGCATTTT. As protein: CASSRTGMSNQPQHF.